These 19 T cell receptor beta chains came from one sample sequenced in a study of T-cell reconstitution after alpha-beta-depleted transplantation in children. Unique molecular identifiers tagged the TCRbeta library. Using its own MiXCR run on the PCR reads, TCRdb lists one record per CDR3 protein. The sample includes fewer than 550,000 distinct CDR3 sequences, around 15% of them seen just once. The sequencing here drew on PBMCs, mostly from graft donor cells, taken 360 days after TCRalphabeta/CD19-depleted stem cell transplant. Source of these receptors: a boy less than two years old who had a stem cell transplant for Wiskott-Aldrich syndrome, so the T cells may come from the graft donor.

This clonotype turned up a few times. The chain couples TRBV30 to TRBJ2-3, with 9 bases fitting TRBD2. The germline V gene has CDR1 GTSNPN and CDR2 SVGIG (reference sequence). The V segment lost 1 base and the J segment 8 bases; nucleotides outside the gene matches: 10. The CDR3 has 15 residues. The CDR3 DNA follows: TGTGCCTGGAGTGGCGGGGGGGCGATTGTGGCTACGCAGTATTTT. Protein sequence: CAWSGGGAIVATQYF.

In this sample, this clonotype turned up a few times. Written as DNA, the CDR3 is TGTGCCAGCAGCTTTCCCCTTGAGCGACGGACTGAAGCTTTCTTT. Its protein is CASSFPLERRTEAFF. V usage is TRBV11-2 and J usage is TRBJ1-1, with D uncertain. Trimming pared 3 bases from V and 5 bases from J, leaving 16 bases between. The CDR3 is made up of 15 amino acids. CDR1 is SGHAT and CDR2 is FQNNGV in the germline V gene.

This clonotype was recorded a few times. The CDR3 sequence: CASSQLRGESNYNEQFF. CDR3 nucleotides: TGCGCCAGCAGCCAATTAAGGGGGGAAAGTAACTACAATGAGCAGTTCTTC. The V call is TRBV5-1, the J call TRBJ2-1; D might be TRBD1 or TRBD2, each matching 6 bases. Germline lookup yields CDR1 SGHRS and CDR2 YFSETQ. This CDR3 spans 17 amino acids. The V gene lost 4 bases and the J gene lost 3 bases, with 20 bases spanning the gap.

This clonotype was counted between two and nine times. V usage is TRBV9 and J usage is TRBJ1-5; a weak D match, TRBD1 (5 bases). The CDR3 runs 15 residues. Deletions cut 4 bases from V and 4 bases from J, with 15 bases between. Germline lookup yields CDR1 SGDLS and CDR2 YYNGEE. The CDR3: CASSPRGGLNQPQHF. CDR3 DNA sequence: TGTGCCAGCAGCCCACGTGGGGGTTTGAATCAGCCCCAGCATTTT.

The chain combines TRBV5-1 with TRBJ2-3, with TRBD2 matching over 10 bases. The CDR3 totals 18 residues. Looked up from germline, CDR1 is SGHRS and CDR2 is YFSETQ. The V gene end was trimmed by 0 bases and the J gene end by 1 base; junction bases not matched to a gene: 8. The CDR3 region has the DNA TGCGCCAGCAGCTTGGCCCGATTAGCGGGGGGTCGCACAGATACGCAGTATTTT. Translating gives CASSLARLAGGRTDTQYF.

This clonotype has just a few counts. The chain is built from TRBV20-1 and TRBJ2-7; 12 bases agree with TRBD2. The CDR3 is 14 amino acids. Looked up from germline, CDR1 is DFQATT and CDR2 is SNEGSKA (reference sequence). After removal of 4 bases from V and 2 bases from J, the junction contained 3 bases not matched to a gene. CDR3 nucleotides: TGCAGTGCTATTCTAGCGGGAGGGACCTACGAGCAGTACTTC. This sequence encodes CSAILAGGTYEQYF.

This clonotype turned up a few times. The J gene is TRBJ1-4, the V gene TRBV29-1; D is undetermined. V was trimmed by 3 bases and J by 7 bases, leaving 15 bases between them. CDR1 and CDR2 from the germline V gene are SQVTM and ANQGSEA. The CDR3 covers 14 residues. The DNA for the CDR3 is TGCAGCGTTGATAGGATATTTGGTGGTGAAAAACTGTTTTTT. Translation: CSVDRIFGGEKLFF.

The chain combines TRBV11-3 with TRBJ2-1, with D unclear. The length of the CDR3 is 15 residues. V shed 2 bases and J shed 2 bases, with 10 bases lying between them. Per germline, CDR1 SGHNT and CDR2 YENEEA. The CDR3 sequence: CASSLLEIPYNEQFF. In nucleotides, the CDR3 is TGTGCCAGCAGCTTATTGGAGATTCCCTACAATGAGCAGTTCTTC. Full variable domain (outside the CDR3, taken from reference TRBV11-3 and TRBJ2-1): EAGVVQSPRYKIIEKKQPVAFWCNPISGHNTLYWYLQNLGQGPELLIRYENEEAVDDSQLPKDRFSAERLKGVDSTLKIQPAELGDSAVYLCASSLLEIPYNEQFFGPGTRLTVL.

This sequence joins TRBV4-3 and TRBJ2-1, with D possibly TRBD2 on 5 matching bases. This CDR3 is built from 15 residues. Deletions cut 4 bases from V and 3 bases from J, with 13 bases between. The germline CDR1 and CDR2 sequences are LGHNA and YSLEER. This CDR3 is CASSRTSDFYNEQFF. CDR3 sequence (DNA): TGCGCCAGCAGCCGCACTTCGGACTTCTACAATGAGCAGTTCTTC.

The chain links TRBV3-1 to TRBJ2-1; 10 nucleotides line up with TRBD2. Germline lookup yields CDR1 LGHDT and CDR2 YNNKEL (reference sequence). J was trimmed by 4 bases and V by 4 bases; bases with no gene match: 7. CDR3 length: 16 residues. CDR3 DNA sequence: TGTGCCAGCAGCCCACGGACTAGCGGCCCATACAATGAGCAGTTCTTC. Residues: CASSPRTSGPYNEQFF.

The chain couples TRBV4-1 to TRBJ1-4; D might be TRBD1 (6 bases). Germline loops: CDR1 MGHRA, CDR2 YSYEKL. CDR3 length equals 17 residues. V lost 2 bases, J lost 7 bases, and 20 bases lay in between. CDR3 region: CASSQSPGGSKGEKLFF. The CDR3 nucleotides are TGCGCCAGCAGCCAATCCCCTGGGGGCTCCAAGGGTGAAAAACTGTTTTTT.

A few counts support this clonotype. The chain links TRBV6-5 to TRBJ2-7, with a possible D match to TRBD2 (6 bases). CDR1 and CDR2 from the germline V gene are MNHEY and SVGAGI. Trimming removed 4 bases from V and 4 bases from J, with 14 bases in between. The CDR3 is made up of 14 amino acids. CDR3 sequence: CASSSTGDTYEQYF. Written as DNA, the CDR3 is TGTGCCAGCAGTTCGACGGGGGATACTTACGAGCAGTACTTC.

The gene calls are TRBV6-4 and TRBJ2-7; 8 bases are a match to TRBD1. Trimming at V came to 7 bases and at J to 2 bases, leaving 10 bases not matched to a gene. The CDR3 is made up of 15 amino acids. Looked up from germline, CDR1 is MRHNA and CDR2 is SNTAGT. Written as DNA, the CDR3 is TGTGCCAGCACTGAGGGGCGACAGGGGCCCTACGAGCAGTACTTC. This gives the protein CASTEGRQGPYEQYF.

This clonotype appeared many times. The CDR3 loop is CASSLRGEQQYF. CDR3 DNA: TGCGCCAGCAGCCTACGGGGGGAACAGCAGTACTTC. V gene TRBV4-1 combines with J gene TRBJ2-7, with 7 bases lining up with TRBD2. CDR3 size: 12 residues. Germline loops: CDR1 MGHRA, CDR2 YSYEKL. With V trimmed by 4 bases and J by 8 bases, 5 bases remained unmatched.

V gene TRBV5-4 combines with J gene TRBJ2-5; D remains ambiguous. The germline V gene has CDR1 SGHNT and CDR2 YYREEE (reference sequence). The CDR3 runs to 13 residues. Trimming removed 6 bases at V and 4 bases at J, with 13 bases between. The CDR3 DNA sequence: TGTGCCAGCAAACCGACTGACCGAGAGACCCAGTACTTC. Translating gives CASKPTDRETQYF.

This clonotype was detected ten times or more. The chain is built from TRBV12-3 or TRBV12-4 and TRBJ2-7, with D possibly matching TRBD1 (6 bases). The length of the CDR3 is 15 residues. Trimming removed 3 bases from V and 0 bases from J, with 12 bases in between. The CDR3 DNA reads as TGTGCCAGCAGTTTTTGGGGGCCGCTCTCCTACGAGCAGTACTTC. Its translation: CASSFWGPLSYEQYF.

The chain recombines TRBV4-2 with TRBJ2-7; D is perhaps TRBD1 (6 bases). V shed 2 bases and J shed 0 bases, with 17 bases lying between them. In germline, CDR1 is LGHNA, CDR2 YNFKEQ. The CDR3 totals 17 residues. The CDR3 DNA sequence: TGTGCCAGCAGCCAAATTTCCGGCAGGGGTTCCTCCTACGAGCAGTACTTC. Amino acid sequence: CASSQISGRGSSYEQYF.

The chain combines TRBV2 with TRBJ2-3, with D perhaps matching TRBD1 (6 bases). V was pared by 5 bases and J by 4 bases, with 13 bases between. This CDR3 is 14 amino acids long. Germline CDR1 is SNHLY and CDR2 is FYNNEI. The CDR3 nucleotides are TGTGCCAGCAGTCTACAGGGAGTCGCAGATACGCAGTATTTT. It codes for CASSLQGVADTQYF. Drawing the rest from reference TRBV2 and TRBJ2-3, the complete variable domain is EPEVTQTPSHQVTQMGQEVILRCVPISNHLYFYWYRQILGQKVEFLVSFYNNEISEKSEIFDDQFSVERPDGSNFTLKIRSTKLEDSAMYFCASSLQGVADTQYFGPGTRLTVL.

CDR3 DNA: TGTGCCACCAGTGATCCCGGGACAGGGACCTACAATGAGCAGTTCTTC. Amino acid sequence: CATSDPGTGTYNEQFF. The gene calls are TRBV24-1 and TRBJ2-1, with 9 bases identical to TRBD1. Looked up from germline, CDR1 is KGHDR and CDR2 is SFDVKD. Trimming removed 3 bases from V and 2 bases from J; junction bases left unmatched: 4. The CDR3 runs to 16 residues.